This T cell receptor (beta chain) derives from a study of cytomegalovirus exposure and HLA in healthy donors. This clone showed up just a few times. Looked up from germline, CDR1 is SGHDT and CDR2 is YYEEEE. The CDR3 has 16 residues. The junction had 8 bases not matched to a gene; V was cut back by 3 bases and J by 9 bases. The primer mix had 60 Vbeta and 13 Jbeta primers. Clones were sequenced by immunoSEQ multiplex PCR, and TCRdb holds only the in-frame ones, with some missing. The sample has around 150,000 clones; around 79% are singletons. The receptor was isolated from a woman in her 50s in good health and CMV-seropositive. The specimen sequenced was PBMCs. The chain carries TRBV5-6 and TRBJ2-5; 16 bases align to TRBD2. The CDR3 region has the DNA TGTGCCAGCAGCTGGGGGACTAGCGGGGGGGCCGAGGCCCAGTACTTC. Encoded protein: CASSWGTSGGAEAQYF.